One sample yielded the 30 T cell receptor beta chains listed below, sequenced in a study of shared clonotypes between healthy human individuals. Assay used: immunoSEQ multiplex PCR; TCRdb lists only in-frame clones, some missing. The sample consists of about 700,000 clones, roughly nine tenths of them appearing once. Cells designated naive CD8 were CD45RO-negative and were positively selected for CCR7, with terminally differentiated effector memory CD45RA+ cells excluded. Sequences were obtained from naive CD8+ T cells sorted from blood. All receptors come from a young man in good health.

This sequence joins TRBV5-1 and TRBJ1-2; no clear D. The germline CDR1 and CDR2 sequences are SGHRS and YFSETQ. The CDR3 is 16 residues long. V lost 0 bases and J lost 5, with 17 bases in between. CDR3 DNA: TGCGCCAGCAGCTTGGTGGGCGAACCGATGGGTTATGGCTACACCTTC. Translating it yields CASSLVGEPMGYGYTF.

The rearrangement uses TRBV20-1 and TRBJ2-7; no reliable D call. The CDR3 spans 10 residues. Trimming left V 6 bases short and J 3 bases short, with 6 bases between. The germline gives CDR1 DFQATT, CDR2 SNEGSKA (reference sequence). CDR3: CSALHYEQYF. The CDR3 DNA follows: TGCAGTGCACTTCACTACGAGCAGTACTTC.

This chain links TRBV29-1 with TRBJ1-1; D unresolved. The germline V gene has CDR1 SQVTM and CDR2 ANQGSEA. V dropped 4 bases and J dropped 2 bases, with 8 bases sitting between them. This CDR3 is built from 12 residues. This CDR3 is CSVGHSNTEAFF. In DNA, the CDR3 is TGCAGCGTTGGTCACAGCAACACTGAAGCTTTCTTT.

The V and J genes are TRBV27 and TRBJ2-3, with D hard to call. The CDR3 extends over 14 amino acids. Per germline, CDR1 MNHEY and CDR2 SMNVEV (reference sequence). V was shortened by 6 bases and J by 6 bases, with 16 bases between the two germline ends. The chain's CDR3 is CASSQDAGSDTQYF. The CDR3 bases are TGTGCCAGCAGCCAAGACGCAGGTTCGGATACGCAGTATTTT.

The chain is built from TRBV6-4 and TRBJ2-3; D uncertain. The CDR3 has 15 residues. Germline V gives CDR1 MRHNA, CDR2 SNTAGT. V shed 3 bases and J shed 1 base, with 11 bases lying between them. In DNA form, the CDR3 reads TGTGCCAGCAGTGATGGGCAGCTGGGCACAGATACGCAGTATTTT. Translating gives CASSDGQLGTDTQYF.

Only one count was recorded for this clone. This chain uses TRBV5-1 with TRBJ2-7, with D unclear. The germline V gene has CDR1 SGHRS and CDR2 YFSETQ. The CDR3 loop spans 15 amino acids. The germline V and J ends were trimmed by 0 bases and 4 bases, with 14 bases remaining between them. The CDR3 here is CASSLETPWAYEQYF. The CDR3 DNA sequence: TGCGCCAGCAGCTTGGAGACACCCTGGGCTTACGAGCAGTACTTC.

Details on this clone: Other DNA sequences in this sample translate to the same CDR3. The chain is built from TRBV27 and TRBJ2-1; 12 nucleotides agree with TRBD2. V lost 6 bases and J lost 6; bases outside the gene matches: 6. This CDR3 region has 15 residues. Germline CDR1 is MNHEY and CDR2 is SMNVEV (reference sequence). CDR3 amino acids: CASSLLAGGPNEQFF. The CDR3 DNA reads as TGTGCCAGCAGCCTACTAGCGGGAGGCCCCAATGAGCAGTTCTTC.

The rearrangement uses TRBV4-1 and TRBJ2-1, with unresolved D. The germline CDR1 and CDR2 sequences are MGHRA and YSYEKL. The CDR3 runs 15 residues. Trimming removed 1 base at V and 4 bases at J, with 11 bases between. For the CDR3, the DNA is TGCGCCAGCAGCCAAGTTGTGACACTGTACAATGAGCAGTTCTTC. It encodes CASSQVVTLYNEQFF.

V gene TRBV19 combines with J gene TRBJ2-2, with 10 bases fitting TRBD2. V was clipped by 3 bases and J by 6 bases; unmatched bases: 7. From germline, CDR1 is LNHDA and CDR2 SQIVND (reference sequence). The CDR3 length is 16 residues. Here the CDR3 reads CASSIMLAGDAGELFF. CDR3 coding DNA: TGTGCCAGTAGTATCATGCTAGCGGGGGACGCCGGGGAGCTGTTTTTT.

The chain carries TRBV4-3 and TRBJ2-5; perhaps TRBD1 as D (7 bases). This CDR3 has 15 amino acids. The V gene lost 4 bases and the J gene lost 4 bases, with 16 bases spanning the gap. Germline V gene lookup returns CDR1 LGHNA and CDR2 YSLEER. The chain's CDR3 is CASSLGRGRGETQYF. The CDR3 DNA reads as TGCGCCAGCAGCCTGGGTAGGGGGCGGGGAGAGACCCAGTACTTC.

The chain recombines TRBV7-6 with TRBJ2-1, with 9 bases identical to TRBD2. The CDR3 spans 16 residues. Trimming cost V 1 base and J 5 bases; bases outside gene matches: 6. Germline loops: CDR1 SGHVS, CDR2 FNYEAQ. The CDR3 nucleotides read TGTGCCAGCAGCTTAGATATAGCGGGAGCTAACAATGAGCAGTTCTTC. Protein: CASSLDIAGANNEQFF.

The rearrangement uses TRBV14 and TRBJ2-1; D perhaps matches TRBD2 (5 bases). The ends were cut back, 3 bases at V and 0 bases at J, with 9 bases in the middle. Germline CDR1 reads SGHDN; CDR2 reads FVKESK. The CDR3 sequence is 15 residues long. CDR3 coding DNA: TGTGCCAGCAGCCACACGGGAAGCTCCTACAATGAGCAGTTCTTC. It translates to CASSHTGSSYNEQFF. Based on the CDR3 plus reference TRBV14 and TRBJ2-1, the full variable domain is EAGVTQFPSHSVIEKGQTVTLRCDPISGHDNLYWYRRVMGKEIKFLLHFVKESKQDESGMPNNRFLAERTGGTYSTLKVQPAELEDSGVYFCASSHTGSSYNEQFFGPGTRLTVL.

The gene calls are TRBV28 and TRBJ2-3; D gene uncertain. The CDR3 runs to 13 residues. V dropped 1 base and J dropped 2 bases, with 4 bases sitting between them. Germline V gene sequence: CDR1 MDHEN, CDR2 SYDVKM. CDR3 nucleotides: TGTGCCAGCAGTTTATCTAACACAGATACGCAGTATTTT. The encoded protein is CASSLSNTDTQYF.

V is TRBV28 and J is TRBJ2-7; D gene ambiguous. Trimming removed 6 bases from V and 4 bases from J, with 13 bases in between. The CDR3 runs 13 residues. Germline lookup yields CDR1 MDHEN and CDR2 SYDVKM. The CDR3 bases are TGTGCCAGCAGCCTTGGAAATAGATACGAGCAGTACTTC. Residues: CASSLGNRYEQYF.

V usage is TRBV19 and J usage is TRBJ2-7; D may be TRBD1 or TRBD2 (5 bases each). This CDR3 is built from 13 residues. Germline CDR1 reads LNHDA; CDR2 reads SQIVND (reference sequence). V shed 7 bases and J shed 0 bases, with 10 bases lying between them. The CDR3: CASNGDGSYEQYF. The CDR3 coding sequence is TGTGCCAGTAACGGGGACGGCTCCTACGAGCAGTACTTC.

CDR3 region: CASSPGTGGYSNQPQHF. The DNA of the CDR3 is TGTGCCAGCTCACCAGGGACAGGGGGTTATAGCAATCAGCCCCAGCATTTT. V is TRBV18 and J is TRBJ1-5; 11 nucleotides align to TRBD1. CDR1 KGHSH and CDR2 LQKENI come from the germline V gene. The CDR3 length is 17 residues. Trimming took 2 bases from V and 0 from J; bases not matched to a gene: 3.

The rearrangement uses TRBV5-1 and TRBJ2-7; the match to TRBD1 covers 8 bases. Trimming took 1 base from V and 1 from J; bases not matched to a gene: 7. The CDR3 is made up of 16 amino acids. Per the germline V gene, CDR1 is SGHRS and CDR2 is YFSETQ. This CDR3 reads CASSLNQDRVSYEQYF. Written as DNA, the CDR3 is TGCGCCAGCAGCTTGAACCAGGACAGGGTATCCTACGAGCAGTACTTC.

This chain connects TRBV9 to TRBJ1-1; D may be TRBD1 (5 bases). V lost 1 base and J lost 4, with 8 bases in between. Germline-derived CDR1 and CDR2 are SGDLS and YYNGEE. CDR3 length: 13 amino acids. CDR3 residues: CASSVPGTTEAFF. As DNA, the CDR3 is TGTGCCAGCAGCGTACCAGGGACCACTGAAGCTTTCTTT.

DNA for the CDR3: TGTGCCAGAGGGACGACTAGCGGGACTTACGAGCAGTACTTC. The encoded protein is CARGTTSGTYEQYF. The chain has TRBV2 and TRBJ2-7, with TRBD2 matching 11 bases. The CDR3 runs to 14 residues. The trim removed 9 bases at V and 4 bases at J, leaving 8 bases unmatched. Germline CDR1 is SNHLY and CDR2 is FYNNEI.

CDR3 in amino acids: CASSFPSGQGDTQYF. CDR3 bases: TGTGCCAGCAGCTTTCCTAGCGGGCAGGGGGATACGCAGTATTTT. The chain is built from TRBV7-9 and TRBJ2-3; 8 bases line up with TRBD2. The CDR3 is 15 residues long. CDR1 and CDR2 (germline): SEHNR, FQNEAQ (reference sequence). Trimming cost V 3 bases and J 6 bases; bases outside gene matches: 8.

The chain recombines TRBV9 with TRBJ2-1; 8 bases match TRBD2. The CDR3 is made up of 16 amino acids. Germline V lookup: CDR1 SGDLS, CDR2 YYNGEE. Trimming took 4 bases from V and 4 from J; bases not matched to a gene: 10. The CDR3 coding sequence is TGTGCCAGCAGCTCCACGGCTGGACTAGCATACAATGAGCAGTTCTTC. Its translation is CASSSTAGLAYNEQFF.

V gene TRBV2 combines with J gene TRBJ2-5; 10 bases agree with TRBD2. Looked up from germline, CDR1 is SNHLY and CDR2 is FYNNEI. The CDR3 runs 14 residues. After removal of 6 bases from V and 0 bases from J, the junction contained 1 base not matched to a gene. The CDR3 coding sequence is TGTGCCAGCAGACTAGCGGGGTACCAAGAGACCCAGTACTTC. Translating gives CASRLAGYQETQYF. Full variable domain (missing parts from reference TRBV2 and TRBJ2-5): EPEVTQTPSHQVTQMGQEVILRCVPISNHLYFYWYRQILGQKVEFLVSFYNNEISEKSEIFDDQFSVERPDGSNFTLKIRSTKLEDSAMYFCASRLAGYQETQYFGPGTRLLVL.

The CDR3 sequence is CAWSTSSGRRDIQYF. The CDR3 bases are TGTGCCTGGAGTACAAGTAGCGGGAGGAGGGACATTCAGTACTTC. The chain is built from TRBV30 and TRBJ2-4, with 10 positions matching TRBD2. After removal of 2 bases from V and 8 bases from J, the junction contained 9 bases not matched to a gene. This CDR3 is built from 15 residues. Germline V gives CDR1 GTSNPN, CDR2 SVGIG (reference sequence).

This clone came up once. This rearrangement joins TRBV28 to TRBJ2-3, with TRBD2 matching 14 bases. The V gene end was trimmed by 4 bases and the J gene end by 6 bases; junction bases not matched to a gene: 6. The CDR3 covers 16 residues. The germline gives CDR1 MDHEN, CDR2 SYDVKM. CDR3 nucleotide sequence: TGTGCCAGCAGTTATGGACTAGCGGGGGGTCGGGATACGCAGTATTTT. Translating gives CASSYGLAGGRDTQYF.

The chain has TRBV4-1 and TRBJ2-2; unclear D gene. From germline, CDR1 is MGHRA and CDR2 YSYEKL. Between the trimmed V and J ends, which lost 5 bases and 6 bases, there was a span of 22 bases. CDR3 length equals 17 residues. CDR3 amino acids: CASSEIRSVHFSGELFF. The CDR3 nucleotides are TGCGCCAGCAGCGAAATTCGATCAGTCCACTTCTCCGGGGAGCTGTTTTTT.

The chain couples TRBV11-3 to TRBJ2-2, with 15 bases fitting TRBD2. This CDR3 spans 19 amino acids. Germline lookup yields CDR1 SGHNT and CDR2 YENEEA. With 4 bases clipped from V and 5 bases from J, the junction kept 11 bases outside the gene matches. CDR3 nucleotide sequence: TGTGCCAGCAGCTCCCGGACTAGCGGGAGGGCCGGAGTAACCGGGGAGCTGTTTTTT. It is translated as CASSSRTSGRAGVTGELFF.

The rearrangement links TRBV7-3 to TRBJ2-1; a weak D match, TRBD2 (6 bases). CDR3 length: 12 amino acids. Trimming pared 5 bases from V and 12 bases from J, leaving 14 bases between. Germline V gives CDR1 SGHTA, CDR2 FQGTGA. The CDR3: CASSPASDGQFF. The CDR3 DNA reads TGTGCCAGCAGCCCCGCTAGCGATGGGCAGTTCTTC.

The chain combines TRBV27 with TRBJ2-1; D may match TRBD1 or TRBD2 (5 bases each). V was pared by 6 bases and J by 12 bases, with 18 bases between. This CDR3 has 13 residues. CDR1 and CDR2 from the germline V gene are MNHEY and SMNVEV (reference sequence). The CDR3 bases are TGTGCCAGCAGGGGGGACGAAGGTTTCCCGCAGTTCTTC. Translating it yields CASRGDEGFPQFF.

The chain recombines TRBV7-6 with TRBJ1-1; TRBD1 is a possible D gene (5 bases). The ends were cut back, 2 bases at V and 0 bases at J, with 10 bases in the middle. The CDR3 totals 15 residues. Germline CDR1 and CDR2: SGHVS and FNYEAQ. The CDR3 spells CASSLKTDMNTEAFF. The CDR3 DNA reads TGTGCCAGCAGCTTAAAGACGGACATGAACACTGAAGCTTTCTTT.

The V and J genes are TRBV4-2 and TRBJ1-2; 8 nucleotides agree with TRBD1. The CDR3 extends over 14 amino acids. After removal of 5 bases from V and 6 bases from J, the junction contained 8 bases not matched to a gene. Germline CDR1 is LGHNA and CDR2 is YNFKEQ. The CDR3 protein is CASSSGTGRDGYTF. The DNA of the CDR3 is TGTGCCAGCAGCTCGGGGACAGGAAGAGATGGCTACACCTTC.